The 29 T cell receptor beta chains below come from one sample, sequenced in a study of blood T cell repertoires in COVID-19. Repertoires were generated with immunoSEQ multiplex PCR, while TCRdb's copy carries only in-frame clones and drops some. The sample lists more than 150,000 clones, 86% occurring once. Sample: peripheral blood. The origin of the receptors is a man aged 65 to 79 with active or convalescent COVID-19.

The chain links TRBV30 to TRBJ2-7; no clear D. V gave up 2 bases and J gave up 5 bases, with 19 bases separating them. Germline V gene sequence: CDR1 GTSNPN, CDR2 SVGIG (reference sequence). This CDR3 has 15 amino acids. CDR3 in DNA: TGTGCCTGGAGTCTACCGGCAGCCAGAGGTCACGAGCAGTACTTC. It translates to CAWSLPAARGHEQYF.

The J gene is TRBJ2-5, the V gene TRBV29-1, with TRBD2 identical over 10 bases. CDR1 is SQVTM, CDR2 ANQGSEA, per germline. The CDR3 length is 12 residues. After removal of 7 bases from V and 5 bases from J, the junction contained 4 bases not matched to a gene. The CDR3 loop is CSGSSGSETQYF. CDR3 DNA: TGCAGCGGGTCTAGCGGGAGTGAGACCCAGTACTTC.

The CDR3 loop reads CASSTTPGQGVHQPQHF. CDR3 bases: TGTGCCAGCAGCACAACCCCGGGACAGGGGGTGCATCAGCCCCAGCATTTT. J is TRBJ1-5 and V is TRBV5-5; 11 bases agree with TRBD1. This CDR3 comprises 17 residues. V dropped 4 bases and J dropped 5; count of bases not matched to a gene: 11. Germline-derived CDR1 and CDR2 are SGHKS and YYEKEE (reference sequence).

The V and J genes are TRBV20-1 and TRBJ2-6, with a tentative D call TRBD2 (6 bases). From germline, CDR1 is DFQATT and CDR2 SNEGSKA (reference sequence). This CDR3 is 17 amino acids long. V was clipped by 3 bases and J by 4 bases, with 19 bases between them. This chain's CDR3 is CSASGTAPRGGANVLTF. The CDR3 region has the DNA TGCAGTGCTAGTGGGACGGCCCCCCGGGGGGGGGCCAACGTCCTGACTTTC.

This chain uses TRBV25-1 with TRBJ1-4; no definite D call. Deletions cut 4 bases from V and 8 bases from J, with 14 bases between. Germline V lookup: CDR1 MGHDK, CDR2 SYGVNS. The CDR3 consists of 14 residues. Here the CDR3 reads CASSAFPRGEKLFF. The CDR3 nucleotides are TGTGCCAGCAGTGCATTTCCACGGGGAGAAAAACTGTTTTTT.

The chain recombines TRBV28 with TRBJ2-7; 10 nucleotides match TRBD2. CDR3 length: 15 residues. Per germline, CDR1 MDHEN and CDR2 SYDVKM. V gave up 6 bases and J gave up 4 bases; unmatched junction bases: 9. The CDR3: CASSPQLAGKYEQYF. CDR3 coding DNA: TGTGCCAGCAGCCCCCAACTAGCGGGAAAATACGAGCAGTACTTC.

The genes are TRBV7-2 and TRBJ2-7; no reliable D call. Germline loops: CDR1 SGHTA, CDR2 FQGNSA. The CDR3 runs to 15 residues. Trimming shortened V by 0 bases and J by 2 bases, and 11 bases separated the two germline ends. CDR3 region: CASSLAESGAYEQYF. CDR3 in DNA: TGTGCCAGCAGCTTAGCGGAATCCGGAGCCTACGAGCAGTACTTC.

The chain couples TRBV5-4 to TRBJ1-3; tentatively, D is TRBD1 (6 bases). Per the germline V gene, CDR1 is SGHNT and CDR2 is YYREEE (reference sequence). V lost 4 bases and J lost 2, with 13 bases in between. The CDR3 loop spans 15 amino acids. The CDR3 nucleotides read TGTGCCAGCAGCAAGCGCGGGGGCACTGGAAACACCATATATTTT. Translated: CASSKRGGTGNTIYF.

The rearrangement uses TRBV7-2 and TRBJ1-1; possibly TRBD1 for D (5 bases). Germline V gene sequence: CDR1 SGHTA, CDR2 FQGNSA. This CDR3 comprises 14 residues. V lost 4 bases to trimming and J lost 5 bases, with 14 bases between them. CDR3 residues: CASSSLPGGTEAFF. The CDR3 DNA is TGTGCCAGCAGCTCCCTCCCGGGGGGAACTGAAGCTTTCTTT. The full variable domain, completed using reference TRBV7-2 and TRBJ1-1, is GAGVSQSPSNKVTEKGKDVELRCDPISGHTALYWYRQSLGQGLEFLIYFQGNSAPDKSGLPSDRFSAERTGGSVSTLTIQRTQQEDSAVYLCASSSLPGGTEAFFGQGTRLTVV.

The rearrangement uses TRBV2 and TRBJ1-2; D gene unclear. V lost 2 bases to trimming and J lost 8 bases, with 15 bases between them. This CDR3 is built from 14 residues. The germline gives CDR1 SNHLY, CDR2 FYNNEI. CDR3 region: CASSESQAGVGYTF. CDR3 nucleotide sequence: TGTGCCAGCAGTGAAAGCCAGGCTGGCGTGGGCTACACCTTC. The full variable domain, with the rest looked up from reference TRBV2 and TRBJ1-2, is EPEVTQTPSHQVTQMGQEVILRCVPISNHLYFYWYRQILGQKVEFLVSFYNNEISEKSEIFDDQFSVERPDGSNFTLKIRSTKLEDSAMYFCASSESQAGVGYTFGSGTRLTVV.

The chain is built from TRBV27 and TRBJ2-7; 8 bases map to TRBD1. From germline, CDR1 is MNHEY and CDR2 SMNVEV (reference sequence). This CDR3 has 15 residues. J was trimmed by 6 bases and V by 4 bases; bases with no gene match: 11. CDR3 in amino acids: CASSSLGQGSTEQYF. In DNA form, the CDR3 reads TGTGCCAGCAGTTCACTTGGACAGGGCTCAACCGAGCAGTACTTC.

The gene calls are TRBV15 and TRBJ1-2; unclear D gene. V was clipped by 0 bases and J by 7 bases, with 12 bases between them. The V gene's germline CDR1 is LNHNV and CDR2 YYDKDF (reference sequence). The CDR3 has 14 residues. CDR3 sequence (DNA): TGTGCCACCAGCAGAGAGGCGGGGTACGGTGGCTACACCTTC. It encodes CATSREAGYGGYTF.

This clone turned up a few times. The chain combines TRBV20-1 with TRBJ2-1, with 7 bases fitting TRBD2. The junction had 18 bases not matched to a gene; V was cut back by 3 bases and J by 10 bases. This CDR3 contains 16 residues. The V gene's germline CDR1 is DFQATT and CDR2 SNEGSKA (reference sequence). The DNA of the CDR3 is TGCAGTGCTAGTGATCCCCAGGGAGGGCCGGGGAAGGAGCAGTTCTTC. The encoded protein is CSASDPQGGPGKEQFF.

This chain links TRBV19 with TRBJ2-2; possibly TRBD1 for D (6 bases). V dropped 1 base and J dropped 2 bases, with 8 bases sitting between them. Germline CDR1 and CDR2: LNHDA and SQIVND (reference sequence). The CDR3 has 15 residues. The CDR3 is CASSIGGHNTGELFF. The CDR3 nucleotides read TGTGCCAGTAGTATAGGGGGACATAACACCGGGGAGCTGTTTTTT.

Details on this clone: Other DNA sequences within the sample encode an identical CDR3. The gene calls are TRBV18 and TRBJ1-2; 8 positions match TRBD1. The CDR3 has 13 residues. CDR1 and CDR2 (germline): KGHSH, LQKENI. The V segment lost 4 bases and the J segment 4 bases; nucleotides outside the gene matches: 2. The CDR3 region has the DNA TGTGCCAGCTCACGACAGGGGCCCTATGGCTACACCTTC. Translated: CASSRQGPYGYTF.

The V call is TRBV29-1, the J call TRBJ2-7; no reliable D call. V was trimmed by 1 base and J by 0 bases, leaving 4 bases between them. This CDR3 is 12 amino acids long. Looked up from germline, CDR1 is SQVTM and CDR2 is ANQGSEA. The CDR3 bases are TGCAGCGTTGAAGTCTTCTCCTACGAGCAGTACTTC. The encoded protein is CSVEVFSYEQYF.

In DNA form, the CDR3 reads TGTGCCACCAGTTGGAAGACTTCCCGGTCGTCGAACACTGAAGCTTTCTTT. As protein: CATSWKTSRSSNTEAFF. The V call is TRBV15, the J call TRBJ1-1; no definite D call. The CDR3 has 17 amino acids. CDR1 and CDR2 (germline): LNHNV, YYDKDF (reference sequence). V gave up 6 bases and J gave up 1 base, with 21 bases separating them.

This clone was counted once. The J gene is TRBJ2-2, the V gene TRBV28; 10 bases align to TRBD1. CDR3 length: 15 residues. Per germline, CDR1 MDHEN and CDR2 SYDVKM. The ends lost 6 bases at V and 5 bases at J; junction bases unmatched: 6. The CDR3 loop is CASSGPGQGTGELFF. For the CDR3, the DNA is TGTGCCAGCAGCGGACCGGGACAGGGGACCGGGGAGCTGTTTTTT.

The chain couples TRBV9 to TRBJ1-2, with no clear D. Germline V lookup: CDR1 SGDLS, CDR2 YYNGEE. With 4 bases removed from V and 1 base from J, the gap between germline ends came to 14 bases. The CDR3 runs 15 residues. In DNA, the CDR3 is TGTGCCAGCAGCTCCGAGGGCAGCTTTAACTATGGCTACACCTTC. It is translated as CASSSEGSFNYGYTF.

The chain combines TRBV9 with TRBJ2-2, with 9 positions matching TRBD2. Trimming removed 5 bases from V and 0 bases from J; junction bases left unmatched: 2. Per the germline V gene, CDR1 is SGDLS and CDR2 is YYNGEE. The CDR3 totals 15 residues. The CDR3 spells CASSLAGSNTGELFF. The CDR3 coding sequence is TGTGCCAGCAGTCTAGCGGGGTCGAACACCGGGGAGCTGTTTTTT. Full variable domain (rest looked up from reference TRBV9 and TRBJ2-2): DSGVTQTPKHLITATGQRVTLRCSPRSGDLSVYWYQQSLDQGLQFLIQYYNGEERAKGNILERFSAQQFPDLHSELNLSSLELGDSALYFCASSLAGSNTGELFFGEGSRLTVL.

V and J are TRBV7-2 and TRBJ2-2; 7 bases map to TRBD1. The CDR3 has 15 amino acids. V shed 1 base, J shed 8 bases, and the junction held 7 bases outside the gene matches. Germline loops: CDR1 SGHTA, CDR2 FQGNSA. DNA of the CDR3: TGTGCCAGCAGCTTAGAGCGGACAGGTGGTGGGGAGCTGTTTTTT. Its protein is CASSLERTGGGELFF.

CDR3 protein: CASSPGGGRAVEATQYF. The CDR3 coding sequence is TGTGCCAGCAGCCCCGGCGGCGGGAGGGCCGTCGAGGCTACGCAGTATTTT. The chain recombines TRBV7-9 with TRBJ2-3, with TRBD2 matching over 9 bases. CDR1 and CDR2 from the germline V gene are SEHNR and FQNEAQ (reference sequence). The length of the CDR3 is 17 residues. Trimming took 5 bases from V and 8 from J; bases not matched to a gene: 17.

The genes are TRBV3-1 (or the pseudogene TRBV3-2) and TRBJ2-7; TRBD1 might be the D (6 bases). The V end was cut by 1 base, the J end by 5 bases, with 9 bases between. Germline values: CDR1 LGHDT, CDR2 YNNKEL (reference sequence). The CDR3 contains 13 residues. The CDR3 spells CASSQASGDEQYF. CDR3 sequence (DNA): TGTGCCAGCAGCCAAGCATCAGGGGACGAGCAGTACTTC.

The chain couples TRBV11-3 to TRBJ2-7; D is unresolved. The length of the CDR3 is 15 residues. Trimming shortened V by 4 bases and J by 0 bases, and 13 bases separated the two germline ends. The V gene's germline CDR1 is SGHNT and CDR2 YENEEA. The CDR3 DNA is TGTGCCAGCAGCTCAGGCTCAGGATTCTCCTACGAGCAGTACTTC. This encodes CASSSGSGFSYEQYF.

The CDR3: CASRPRGDYGYTF. The CDR3 nucleotides are TGTGCCAGCAGACCACGGGGGGACTATGGCTACACCTTC. This chain joins TRBV28 and TRBJ1-2; D might be TRBD1 (5 bases). The CDR3 covers 13 residues. V lost 6 bases and J 3 bases, leaving 11 bases between the germline ends. The germline CDR1 and CDR2 sequences are MDHEN and SYDVKM.

V and J are TRBV9 and TRBJ2-1, with D possibly TRBD1 on 6 matching bases. Germline assignment: CDR1 SGDLS and CDR2 YYNGEE. Trimming pared 2 bases from V and 5 bases from J, leaving 14 bases between. The CDR3 runs 15 residues. CDR3 sequence reads: CASSVGQFPNNEQFF. The CDR3 DNA is TGTGCCAGCAGCGTCGGACAGTTCCCGAACAATGAGCAGTTCTTC.

Only a few counts were recorded for this clone. This chain connects TRBV15 to TRBJ2-7, with D unclear. V lost 0 bases to trimming and J lost 6 bases, with 12 bases between them. The CDR3 is made up of 14 amino acids. CDR1 is LNHNV, CDR2 YYDKDF, per germline (reference sequence). The CDR3 sequence is CATSRDQAFSEQYF. CDR3 DNA: TGTGCCACCAGCAGAGATCAGGCCTTCAGCGAGCAGTACTTC.

This chain links TRBV7-8 with TRBJ2-1; 7 bases are shared with TRBD1. Germline V gene lookup returns CDR1 SGHVS and CDR2 FQNEAQ. The CDR3 runs to 15 residues. The J segment lost 6 bases and the V segment lost 6 bases, leaving 11 bases of the junction unmatched. The CDR3, as DNA: TGTGCCAGCAGAGAAGACAGGGTACTACTCAATGAGCAGTTCTTC. Residues: CASREDRVLLNEQFF.

This chain joins TRBV6-2 or TRBV6-3 and TRBJ1-6; the D gene is possibly TRBD1 (6 bases). This CDR3 region has 15 residues. From germline, CDR1 is MNHEY and CDR2 SVGEGT. V gave up 1 base and J gave up 9 bases, with 13 bases separating them. DNA for the CDR3: TGTGCCAGCAGTTACTGGGGGGGGCGCGGTTCACCCCTCCACTTT. It codes for CASSYWGGRGSPLHF.